This T cell receptor (beta chain) came from a study of blood T cells in healthy people across ages. With each sample, at least 5 micrograms of total RNA were extracted. Regarding the study as a whole: Roughly linear age-related decline in beta diversity appeared, significant by age around 36.

A remark on this clonotype: Its target is unknown.

PCR was performed a second time for 7 to 11 cycles using a sample-barcoded 5' primer and a J-beta primer mix. TCRdb reprocessed the 5' RACE reads via MiXCR and lists one record per CDR3 protein. Of over a million distinct CDR3 sequences listed, 25% were seen once; the top ten hold around 0.75%. The CDR3 covers 16 residues. The germline V and J ends were trimmed by 2 bases and 7 bases, with 21 bases remaining between them. The V gene's germline CDR1 is DFQATT and CDR2 SNEGSKA (reference sequence). This sample also appeared in a second study, on T cells of mothers and their children. As reported in that work: Barcodes for each sample and 2-4 random nucleotides were added by the M1S primer used in the second PCR.

What was sequenced was blood. V usage is TRBV20-1 and J usage is TRBJ2-1, with D maybe TRBD2 (6 bases). The origin of this receptor is a girl aged 2-10 years in good health. CDR3 region: CSARPQTGQRANEQFF. In DNA form, the CDR3 reads TGCAGTGCTAGACCCCAAACCGGGCAGCGGGCGAATGAGCAGTTCTTC.